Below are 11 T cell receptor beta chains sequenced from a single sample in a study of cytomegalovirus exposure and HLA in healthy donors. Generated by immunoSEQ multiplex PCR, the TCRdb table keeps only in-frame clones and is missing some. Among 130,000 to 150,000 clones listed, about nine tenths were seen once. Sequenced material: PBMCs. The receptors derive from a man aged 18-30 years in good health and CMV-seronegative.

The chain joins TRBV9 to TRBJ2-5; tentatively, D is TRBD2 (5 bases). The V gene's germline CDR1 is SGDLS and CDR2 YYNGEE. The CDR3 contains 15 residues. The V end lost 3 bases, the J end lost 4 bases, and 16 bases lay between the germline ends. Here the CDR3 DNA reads TGTGCCAGCAGCGCGGACTCCCACGGCGGAGAGACCCAGTACTTC. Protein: CASSADSHGGETQYF.

CDR3 in DNA: TGCGCCAGCAGCCAAGACCCAGCGAGGAATGAGCAGTTCTTC. It yields the protein CASSQDPARNEQFF. The chain links TRBV4-1 to TRBJ2-1; D gene uncertain. The germline V gene has CDR1 MGHRA and CDR2 YSYEKL. V was cut by 0 bases and J by 7 bases, with 10 bases left in between. The CDR3 has 14 residues.

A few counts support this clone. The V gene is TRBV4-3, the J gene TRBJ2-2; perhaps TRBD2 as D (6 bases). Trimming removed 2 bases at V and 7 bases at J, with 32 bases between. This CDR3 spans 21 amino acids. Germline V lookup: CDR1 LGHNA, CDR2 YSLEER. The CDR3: CASSQRDWFGLRTRGGGELFF. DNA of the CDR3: TGCGCCAGCAGCCAAAGGGACTGGTTCGGACTTCGCACAAGAGGAGGCGGGGAGCTGTTTTTT.

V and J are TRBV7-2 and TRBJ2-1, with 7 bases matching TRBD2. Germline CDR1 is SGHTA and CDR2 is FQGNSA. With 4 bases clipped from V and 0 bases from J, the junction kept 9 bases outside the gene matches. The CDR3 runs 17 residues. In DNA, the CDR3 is TGTGCCAGCAGCTCCGCGGGACTATCGAGCTCCTACAATGAGCAGTTCTTC. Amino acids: CASSSAGLSSSYNEQFF.

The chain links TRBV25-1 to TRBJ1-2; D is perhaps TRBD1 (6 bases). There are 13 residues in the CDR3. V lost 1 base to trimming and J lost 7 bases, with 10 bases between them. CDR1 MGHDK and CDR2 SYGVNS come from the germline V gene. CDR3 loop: CASSESTGSGYTF. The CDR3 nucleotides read TGTGCCAGCAGTGAATCAACAGGGAGTGGCTACACCTTC.

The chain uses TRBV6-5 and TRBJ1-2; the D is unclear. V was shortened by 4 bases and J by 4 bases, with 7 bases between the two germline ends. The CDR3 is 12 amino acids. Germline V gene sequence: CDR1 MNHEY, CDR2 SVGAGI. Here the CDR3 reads CASSLAGYGYTF. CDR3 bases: TGTGCCAGCAGTTTGGCTGGCTATGGCTACACCTTC.

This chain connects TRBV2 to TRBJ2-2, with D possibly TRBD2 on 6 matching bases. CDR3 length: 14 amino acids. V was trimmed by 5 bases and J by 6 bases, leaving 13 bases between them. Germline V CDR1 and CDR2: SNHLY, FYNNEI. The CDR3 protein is CASSWITSSGELFF. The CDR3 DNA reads TGTGCCAGCAGTTGGATAACTAGCTCCGGGGAGCTGTTTTTT.

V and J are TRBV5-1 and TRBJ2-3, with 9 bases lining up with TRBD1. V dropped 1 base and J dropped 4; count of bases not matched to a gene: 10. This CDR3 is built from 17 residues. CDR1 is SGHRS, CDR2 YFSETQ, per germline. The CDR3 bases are TGCGCCAGCAGCTTGAGGGTCGGACAGGGGTCTGCAGATACGCAGTATTTT. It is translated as CASSLRVGQGSADTQYF.

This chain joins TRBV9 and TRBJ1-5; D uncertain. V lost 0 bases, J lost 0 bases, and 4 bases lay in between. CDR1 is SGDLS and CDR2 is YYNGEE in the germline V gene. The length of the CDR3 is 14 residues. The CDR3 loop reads CASSVDNSNQPQHF. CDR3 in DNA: TGTGCCAGCAGCGTAGATAATAGCAATCAGCCCCAGCATTTT.

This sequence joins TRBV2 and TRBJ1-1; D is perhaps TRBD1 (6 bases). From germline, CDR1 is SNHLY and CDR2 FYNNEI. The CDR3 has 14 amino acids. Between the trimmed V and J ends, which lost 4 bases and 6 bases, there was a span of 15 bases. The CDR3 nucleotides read TGTGCCAGCAGTGCTACTCGAGGACAGTCTGAAGCTTTCTTT. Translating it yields CASSATRGQSEAFF.

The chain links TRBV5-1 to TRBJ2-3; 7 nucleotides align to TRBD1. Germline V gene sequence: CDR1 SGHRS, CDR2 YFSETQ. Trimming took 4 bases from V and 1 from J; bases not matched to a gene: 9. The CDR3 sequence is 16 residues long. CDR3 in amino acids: CASSQALGGRTDTQYF. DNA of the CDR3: TGCGCCAGCAGCCAAGCTCTAGGGGGCCGCACAGATACGCAGTATTTT.